These 26 T cell receptor beta chains share one sample of origin, sequenced in a study of blood T cell repertoires in COVID-19. The assay was immunoSEQ multiplex PCR, and TCRdb's table has in-frame clones only and misses some. The data show 200,000 to 300,000 clones, around four fifths seen once. Sequencing input: peripheral blood. The receptors were sampled from a man aged 25-45 years who had recovered from COVID-19.

The chain recombines TRBV28 with TRBJ2-2, with 8 bases aligning to TRBD2. Germline assignment: CDR1 MDHEN and CDR2 SYDVKM. The CDR3 loop spans 18 amino acids. Trimming removed 8 bases from V and 2 bases from J; junction bases left unmatched: 16. The CDR3 region has the DNA TGTGCCAGCCGTCTTGTGAGACTAGCGTTTTTCAACACCGGGGAGCTGTTTTTT. It encodes CASRLVRLAFFNTGELFF.

CDR3 residues: CASSEWRGLRTDTQYF. CDR3 nucleotides: TGTGCCAGCAGTGAATGGAGGGGGCTGAGGACAGATACGCAGTATTTT. The V call is TRBV2, the J call TRBJ2-3; a possible D gene is TRBD1 (7 bases). From germline, CDR1 is SNHLY and CDR2 FYNNEI. Trimming removed 2 bases from V and 3 bases from J, with 15 bases in between. This CDR3 is 16 amino acids long.

This chain uses TRBV7-2 with TRBJ1-2, with D tentatively TRBD1 (5 bases). Germline V gene lookup returns CDR1 SGHTA and CDR2 FQGNSA. The CDR3 contains 12 residues. Trimming pared 3 bases from V and 8 bases from J, leaving 10 bases between. CDR3 DNA sequence: TGTGCCAGCAGCTTTTCAGGGAAAGGCTACACCTTC. This translates into CASSFSGKGYTF.

The genes are TRBV5-1 and TRBJ2-2; 7 nucleotides line up with TRBD1. From germline, CDR1 is SGHRS and CDR2 YFSETQ. J lost 3 bases, V lost 1 base, and 6 bases had no gene match. The CDR3 length is 16 residues. This CDR3 is CASSLLEGADTGELFF. In nucleotides, the CDR3 is TGCGCCAGCAGCTTGTTAGAGGGGGCCGACACCGGGGAGCTGTTTTTT.

The CDR3 nucleotides read TGTGCCAGCAGCTTACACAGGGAAGACACTGAAGCTTTCTTT. Its translation: CASSLHREDTEAFF. This sequence joins TRBV7-3 and TRBJ1-1; TRBD1 might be the D (6 bases). CDR1 and CDR2 (germline): SGHTA, FQGTGA. This CDR3 has 14 residues. V lost 2 bases and J lost 3, with 10 bases in between.

The chain is built from TRBV15 and TRBJ2-1, with TRBD1 matching over 7 bases. J gave up 3 bases and V 1 base, and 3 bases lay outside the gene matches. This CDR3 comprises 15 residues. Germline CDR1 reads LNHNV; CDR2 reads YYDKDF (reference sequence). The DNA of the CDR3 is TGTGCCACCAGCAGAGGTCAGGGGGACTACAATGAGCAGTTCTTC. It translates to CATSRGQGDYNEQFF.

This rearrangement joins TRBV11-2 to TRBJ1-4; 8 bases are shared with TRBD1. Trimming took 7 bases from V and 1 from J; bases not matched to a gene: 5. The CDR3 is 15 residues long. Germline V gene sequence: CDR1 SGHAT, CDR2 FQNNGV. CDR3: CASNRGDETNEKLFF. The DNA of the CDR3 is TGTGCCAGCAACAGGGGGGACGAAACTAATGAAAAACTGTTTTTT.

V is TRBV19 and J is TRBJ1-2; no firm D call. This CDR3 has 14 amino acids. CDR1 is LNHDA, CDR2 SQIVND, per germline (reference sequence). V lost 7 bases, J lost 1 base, and 13 bases lay in between. CDR3 sequence: CASKLERDNYGYTF. DNA for the CDR3: TGTGCCAGTAAGTTGGAGAGGGATAACTATGGCTACACCTTC.

Comments on this clone: The same CDR3 is also encoded by other DNA sequences in this sample. The chain couples TRBV28 to TRBJ1-2, with 8 bases identical to TRBD1. The CDR3 covers 13 residues. Losses at the gene ends were 6 bases for V and 8 bases for J; bases not matched to a gene: 8. Germline V CDR1 and CDR2: MDHEN, SYDVKM. The CDR3, as DNA: TGTGCCAGCAGCCCAGGACAGGGCGGGGGCTACACCTTC. It encodes CASSPGQGGGYTF.

This clone showed up just once. V and J are TRBV18 and TRBJ2-2, with D hard to call. CDR1 is KGHSH and CDR2 is LQKENI in the germline V gene. Trimming took 3 bases from V and 3 from J, leaving 8 bases between them. The CDR3 covers 14 residues. The CDR3 DNA is TGTGCCAGCTCACCCCCCCCAGACACCGGGGAGCTGTTTTTT. Encoded protein: CASSPPPDTGELFF. Filled out from reference TRBV18 and TRBJ2-2, the complete variable domain reads NAGVMQNPRHLVRRRGQEARLRCSPMKGHSHVYWYRQLPEEGLKFMVYLQKENIIDESGMPKERFSAEFPKEGPSILRIQQVVRGDSAAYFCASSPPPDTGELFFGEGSRLTVL.

The CDR3 loop reads CASRSGSFDSPLHF. The DNA of the CDR3 is TGTGCCAGCAGGTCTGGGAGTTTTGATTCACCCCTCCACTTT. This chain joins TRBV6-5 and TRBJ1-6; no clear D gene. The germline CDR1 and CDR2 sequences are MNHEY and SVGAGI. The CDR3 is 14 amino acids. Trimming stripped 6 bases from V and 8 bases from J, with 14 bases between.

This chain uses TRBV19 with TRBJ2-7, with a possible D match to TRBD1 (5 bases). Germline V gives CDR1 LNHDA, CDR2 SQIVND (reference sequence). V dropped 11 bases and J dropped 4 bases, with 6 bases sitting between them. CDR3 length: 9 amino acids. The CDR3 sequence: CAQGYEQYV. CDR3 nucleotide sequence: TGTGCCCAGGGATACGAGCAGTACGTC.

V and J are TRBV19 and TRBJ1-1; D call uncertain. The CDR3 has 12 amino acids. Trimming removed 3 bases from V and 1 base from J, with 3 bases in between. Germline V CDR1 and CDR2: LNHDA, SQIVND (reference sequence). CDR3 protein: CASSIGNTEAFF. CDR3 nucleotide sequence: TGTGCCAGTAGTATCGGGAACACTGAAGCTTTCTTT.

This clone was found a few times. This chain uses TRBV3-1 (or the pseudogene TRBV3-2) with TRBJ1-4, with D maybe TRBD1 (6 bases). The CDR3 length is 14 residues. Germline V gene sequence: CDR1 LGHDT, CDR2 YNNKEL (reference sequence). Trimming removed 1 base from V and 8 bases from J, with 11 bases in between. CDR3 protein: CASSQAGGGEKLFF. In DNA, the CDR3 is TGTGCCAGCAGCCAAGCTGGGGGCGGGGAAAAACTGTTTTTT.

The sample holds a few counts of this clone. The junction differs from germline at one of its ends, possibly a read error. This chain links TRBV15 with TRBJ1-1; 11 bases align to TRBD1. The CDR3 is 14 amino acids. The germline V gene encodes CDR1 LNHNV and CDR2 YYDKDF (reference sequence). The CDR3 coding sequence is TGTGCCACCACCAGAGGACAGGGGGCCACTGAAGCTTTCTTT. Amino acid sequence: CATTRGQGATEAFF.

V is TRBV10-2 and J is TRBJ2-1; 10 bases are shared with TRBD2. CDR1 and CDR2 (germline): WSHSY, SAAADI. This CDR3 spans 13 amino acids. V shed 5 bases and J 9 bases; nucleotides not matched to a gene: 4. CDR3 residues: CASSKSGGVEQFF. The CDR3, as DNA: TGCGCCAGCAGTAAGAGCGGGGGGGTTGAGCAGTTCTTC.

The chain is built from TRBV24-1 and TRBJ1-5; TRBD1 agrees at 7 bases. J lost 8 bases, V lost 6 bases, and 9 bases had no gene match. Per the germline V gene, CDR1 is KGHDR and CDR2 is SFDVKD. This CDR3 contains 14 residues. This CDR3 reads CATSPTGVLKPQHF. DNA of the CDR3: TGTGCCACCAGTCCCACAGGGGTCCTTAAGCCCCAGCATTTT.

The chain links TRBV4-1 to TRBJ2-1, with 7 bases aligning to TRBD1. V shed 0 bases, J shed 4 bases, and the junction held 3 bases outside the gene matches. Germline V gene data show CDR1 as MGHRA and CDR2 as YSYEKL. CDR3 length: 15 residues. DNA of the CDR3: TGCGCCAGCAGCCAAGATACACAGGGGTACAATGAGCAGTTCTTC. Translated: CASSQDTQGYNEQFF.

This chain uses TRBV5-4 with TRBJ2-7; TRBD1 aligns across 9 bases. CDR3 length: 15 amino acids. V was clipped by 5 bases and J by 2 bases; unmatched bases: 8. Per germline, CDR1 SGHNT and CDR2 YYREEE (reference sequence). The DNA of the CDR3 is TGTGCCAGCAGGCCCTCCGGGACAGGGACCTACGAGCAGTACTTC. As protein: CASRPSGTGTYEQYF.

This chain uses TRBV4-2 with TRBJ1-1; D unresolved. The CDR3 has 14 amino acids. CDR1 LGHNA and CDR2 YNFKEQ come from the germline V gene. V lost 0 bases, J lost 8 bases, and 13 bases lay in between. CDR3 DNA sequence: TGTGCCAGCAGCCAAGACTTCTCCCAGGTAGAAGCTTTCTTT. Residues: CASSQDFSQVEAFF.

The chain has TRBV7-9 and TRBJ1-2; 8 bases align to TRBD1. The CDR3 has 16 amino acids. Germline V gives CDR1 SEHNR, CDR2 FQNEAQ (reference sequence). V shed 6 bases and J 3 bases; nucleotides not matched to a gene: 12. The CDR3 region has the DNA TGTGCCAGCAGGTCCTGGACAGGGAGATTGCACTATGGCTACACCTTC. This encodes CASRSWTGRLHYGYTF.

V gene TRBV5-1 combines with J gene TRBJ1-2; D might be TRBD1 (6 bases). V lost 1 base to trimming and J lost 4 bases, with 11 bases between them. CDR1 and CDR2 from the germline V gene are SGHRS and YFSETQ. The CDR3 is 14 amino acids. The chain's CDR3 is CASSLTGSSYGYTF. CDR3 DNA: TGCGCCAGCAGCTTGACAGGGAGTTCCTATGGCTACACCTTC.

About this clone: A junction boundary mismatches the germline segment, possibly from a read error. Other DNA sequences of this sample code for an identical CDR3. V is TRBV5-8 and J is TRBJ1-5, with TRBD1 matching over 9 bases. CDR1 and CDR2 from the germline V gene are SGHTS and YDEGEE. CDR3 length equals 14 residues. The CDR3 region has the DNA TGTGCCAGTAGCTGGGGACAGGGTGATCAGCCCCAGCATTTT. Translating it yields CASSWGQGDQPQHF.

V usage is TRBV2 and J usage is TRBJ1-5; 8 positions agree with TRBD1. The CDR3 sequence is 15 residues long. V shed 5 bases and J 6 bases; nucleotides not matched to a gene: 9. Germline lookup yields CDR1 SNHLY and CDR2 FYNNEI. DNA for the CDR3: TGTGCCAGCAGTCCCGGACAGGGTTCGGTTCAGCCCCAGCATTTT. Encoded protein: CASSPGQGSVQPQHF.

The chain links TRBV7-6 to TRBJ2-3, with 12 bases lining up with TRBD2. Germline CDR1 is SGHVS and CDR2 is FNYEAQ. The CDR3 is 16 residues long. V was clipped by 0 bases and J by 6 bases; unmatched bases: 4. CDR3 sequence (DNA): TGTGCCAGCAGCTTAGCGCACCTAGCGGGGGGGGATACGCAGTATTTT. This sequence encodes CASSLAHLAGGDTQYF.

This chain connects TRBV5-8 to TRBJ1-1; 9 nucleotides agree with TRBD1. This CDR3 is 16 amino acids long. J gave up 4 bases and V 5 bases, and 12 bases lay outside the gene matches. Germline V gene sequence: CDR1 SGHTS, CDR2 YDEGEE. Here the CDR3 DNA reads TGTGCCAGCAGTAATTACAGGGGGCGGGAAAGCACTGAAGCTTTCTTT. Its protein is CASSNYRGRESTEAFF.